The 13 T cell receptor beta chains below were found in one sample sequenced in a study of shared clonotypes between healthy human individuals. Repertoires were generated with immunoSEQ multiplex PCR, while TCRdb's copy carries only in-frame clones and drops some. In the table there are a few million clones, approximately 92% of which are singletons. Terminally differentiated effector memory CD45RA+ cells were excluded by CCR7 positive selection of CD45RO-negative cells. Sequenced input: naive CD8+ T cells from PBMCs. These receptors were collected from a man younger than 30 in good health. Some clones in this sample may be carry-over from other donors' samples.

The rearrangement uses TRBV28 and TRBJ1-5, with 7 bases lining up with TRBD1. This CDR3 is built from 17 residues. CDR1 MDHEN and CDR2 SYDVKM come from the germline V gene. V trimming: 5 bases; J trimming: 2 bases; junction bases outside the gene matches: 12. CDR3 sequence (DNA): TGTGCCAGCAGTCCAGACAGGGAGGTATTAGGCAATCAGCCCCAGCATTTT. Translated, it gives CASSPDREVLGNQPQHF. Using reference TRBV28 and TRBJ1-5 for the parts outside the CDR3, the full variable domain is DVKVTQSSRYLVKRTGEKVFLECVQDMDHENMFWYRQDPGLGLRLIYFSYDVKMKEKGDIPEGYSVSREKKERFSLILESASTNQTSMYLCASSPDREVLGNQPQHFGDGTRLSIL.

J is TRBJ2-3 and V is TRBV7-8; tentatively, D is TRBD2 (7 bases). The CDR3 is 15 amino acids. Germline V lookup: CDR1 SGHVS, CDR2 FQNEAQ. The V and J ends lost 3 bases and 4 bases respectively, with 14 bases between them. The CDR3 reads CASSFSGGGADTQYF. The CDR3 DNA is TGTGCCAGCAGCTTTAGCGGAGGGGGGGCAGATACGCAGTATTTT.

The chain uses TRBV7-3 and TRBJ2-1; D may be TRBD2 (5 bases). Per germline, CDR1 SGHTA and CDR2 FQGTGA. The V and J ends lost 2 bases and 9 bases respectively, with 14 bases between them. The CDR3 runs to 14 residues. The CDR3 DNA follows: TGTGCCAGCAGCTTAGAGGGCAGAGGGTTTGAGCAGTTCTTC. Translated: CASSLEGRGFEQFF.

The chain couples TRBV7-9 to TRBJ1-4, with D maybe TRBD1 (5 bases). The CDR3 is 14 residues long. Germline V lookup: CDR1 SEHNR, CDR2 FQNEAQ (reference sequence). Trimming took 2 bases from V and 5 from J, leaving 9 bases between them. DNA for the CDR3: TGTGCCAGCAGCTTAAAGGGGAAGAATGAAAAACTGTTTTTT. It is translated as CASSLKGKNEKLFF.

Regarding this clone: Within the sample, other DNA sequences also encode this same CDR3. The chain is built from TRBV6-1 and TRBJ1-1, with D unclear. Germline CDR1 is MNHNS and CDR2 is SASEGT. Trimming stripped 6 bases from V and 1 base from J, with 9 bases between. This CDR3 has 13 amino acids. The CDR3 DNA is TGTGCCAGCAGGGACCGAGGGAACACTGAAGCTTTCTTT. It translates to CASRDRGNTEAFF.

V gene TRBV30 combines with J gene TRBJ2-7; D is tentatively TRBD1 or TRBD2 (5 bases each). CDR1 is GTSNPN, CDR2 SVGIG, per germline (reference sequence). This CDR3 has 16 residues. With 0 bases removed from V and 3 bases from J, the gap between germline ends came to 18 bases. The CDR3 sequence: CAWSVERGVISYEQYF. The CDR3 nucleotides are TGTGCCTGGAGTGTGGAGAGAGGGGTGATTAGCTACGAGCAGTACTTC. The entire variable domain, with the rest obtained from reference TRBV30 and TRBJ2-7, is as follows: SQTIHQWPATLVQPVGSPLSLECTVEGTSNPNLYWYRQAAGRGLQLLFYSVGIGQISSEVPQNLSASRPQDRQFILSSKKLLLSDSGFYLCAWSVERGVISYEQYFGPGTRLTVT.

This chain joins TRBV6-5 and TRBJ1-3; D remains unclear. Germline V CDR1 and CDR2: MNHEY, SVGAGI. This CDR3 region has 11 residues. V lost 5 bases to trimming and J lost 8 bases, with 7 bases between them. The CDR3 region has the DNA TGTGCCAGCAGTCTTGGGGACACCATATATTTT. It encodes CASSLGDTIYF.

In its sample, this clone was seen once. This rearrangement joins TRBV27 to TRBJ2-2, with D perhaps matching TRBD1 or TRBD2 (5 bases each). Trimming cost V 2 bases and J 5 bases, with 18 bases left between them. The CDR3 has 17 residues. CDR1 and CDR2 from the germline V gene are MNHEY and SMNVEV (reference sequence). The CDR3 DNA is TGTGCCAGCAGTTTAGTTCGGGGCTCGATGGGAACCGGGGAGCTGTTTTTT. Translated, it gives CASSLVRGSMGTGELFF.

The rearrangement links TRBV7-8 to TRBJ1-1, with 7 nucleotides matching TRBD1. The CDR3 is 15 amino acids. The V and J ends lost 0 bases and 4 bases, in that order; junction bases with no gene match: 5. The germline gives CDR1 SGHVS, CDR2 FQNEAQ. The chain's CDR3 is CASSLAYRGFTEAFF. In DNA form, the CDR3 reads TGTGCCAGCAGCTTAGCTTACAGGGGATTCACTGAAGCTTTCTTT.

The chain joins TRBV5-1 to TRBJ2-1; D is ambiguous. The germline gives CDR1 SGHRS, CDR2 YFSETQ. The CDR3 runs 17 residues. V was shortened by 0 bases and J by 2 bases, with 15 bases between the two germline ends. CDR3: CASSLAGRPYTYNEQFF. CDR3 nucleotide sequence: TGCGCCAGCAGCTTGGCGGGCAGGCCCTATACCTACAATGAGCAGTTCTTC. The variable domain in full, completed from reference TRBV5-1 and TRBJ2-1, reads KAGVTQTPRYLIKTRGQQVTLSCSPISGHRSVSWYQQTPGQGLQFLFEYFSETQRNKGNFPGRFSGRQFSNSRSEMNVSTLELGDSALYLCASSLAGRPYTYNEQFFGPGTRLTVL.

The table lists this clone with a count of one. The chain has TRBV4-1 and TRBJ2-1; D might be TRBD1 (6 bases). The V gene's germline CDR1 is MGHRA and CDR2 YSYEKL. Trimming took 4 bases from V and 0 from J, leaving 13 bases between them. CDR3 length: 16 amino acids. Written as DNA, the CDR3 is TGCGCCAGCAGCCCAGGGGATTGGGACTCCTACAATGAGCAGTTCTTC. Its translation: CASSPGDWDSYNEQFF.

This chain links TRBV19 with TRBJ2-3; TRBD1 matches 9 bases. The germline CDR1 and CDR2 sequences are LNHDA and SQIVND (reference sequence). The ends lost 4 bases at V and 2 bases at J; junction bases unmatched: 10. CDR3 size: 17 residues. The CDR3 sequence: CASSRGTGRGPTDTQYF. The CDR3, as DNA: TGTGCCAGTAGTAGGGGGACAGGGCGCGGACCCACAGATACGCAGTATTTT.

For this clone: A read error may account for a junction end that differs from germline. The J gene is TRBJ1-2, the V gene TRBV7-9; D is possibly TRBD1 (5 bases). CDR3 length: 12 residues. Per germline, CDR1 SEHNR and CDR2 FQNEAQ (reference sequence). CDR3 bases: TGTGCCAGCAGGGACACCGGGCGCCCCGCGTTTTTC. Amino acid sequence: CASRDTGRPAFF.